Each of the 20 T cell receptor beta chains below was sequenced from the same sample in a study of T-cell memory formation after mild COVID-19. In TCRdb, the 5' RACE reads were re-called with MiXCR into one record per CDR3 protein. This table has about 180,000 distinct CDR3 sequences, 16% appearing once. Sequencing input: PBMCs or a T cell subset sorted from them (not recorded which). Receptor source: an adult woman who had mild COVID-19 (a few samples of this study predate the infection). Cell type and time point are not known.

The chain is built from TRBV9 and TRBJ2-2; perhaps TRBD1 as D (5 bases). Per the germline V gene, CDR1 is SGDLS and CDR2 is YYNGEE. V dropped 1 base and J dropped 3 bases, with 10 bases sitting between them. The CDR3 runs 15 residues. CDR3 loop: CASSVRGRDTGELFF. The CDR3 region has the DNA TGTGCCAGCAGCGTACGCGGCAGGGACACCGGGGAGCTGTTTTTT.

There are many counts of this clonotype. The rearrangement joins TRBV3-1 to TRBJ1-1, with D possibly TRBD1 on 6 matching bases. V lost 4 bases and J lost 2, with 8 bases in between. CDR1 LGHDT and CDR2 YNNKEL come from the germline V gene (reference sequence). The CDR3 length is 13 residues. CDR3 loop: CASSPDSNTEAFF. CDR3 sequence (DNA): TGTGCCAGCAGCCCGGACAGTAACACTGAAGCTTTCTTT.

This clonotype was recorded a few times. This chain links TRBV2 with TRBJ2-1, with 9 bases fitting TRBD2. In germline, CDR1 is SNHLY, CDR2 FYNNEI. The CDR3 loop spans 14 amino acids. V shed 7 bases and J 9 bases; nucleotides not matched to a gene: 10. CDR3 residues: CASKRGAISGEQFF. CDR3 DNA: TGTGCCAGCAAGCGGGGGGCAATTAGCGGTGAGCAGTTCTTC.

In its sample, this clonotype was seen a few times. J is TRBJ2-5 and V is TRBV5-1; TRBD2 agrees at 12 bases. The germline gives CDR1 SGHRS, CDR2 YFSETQ. Trimming took 2 bases from V and 4 from J; bases not matched to a gene: 6. This CDR3 has 16 residues. CDR3 DNA: TGCGCCAGCAGCTTTCTAGCGGGGGGGCCGCGAGAGACCCAGTACTTC. Amino acids: CASSFLAGGPRETQYF.

This clonotype has only a few counts. The chain carries TRBV12-3 or TRBV12-4 and TRBJ1-2; no definite D call. Trimming removed 2 bases at V and 4 bases at J, with 11 bases between. The CDR3 extends over 14 amino acids. The CDR3 loop is CASSLRGLGYGYTF. DNA of the CDR3: TGTGCCAGCAGTTTAAGAGGGTTGGGCTATGGCTACACCTTC.

The chain combines TRBV12-3 or TRBV12-4 with TRBJ1-1; D not resolved. The V end lost 6 bases, the J end lost 5 bases, and 16 bases lay between the germline ends. This CDR3 has 14 residues. The CDR3 loop is CASSPARRGTEAFF. CDR3 sequence (DNA): TGTGCCAGCAGCCCGGCCAGAAGAGGGACTGAAGCTTTCTTT.

V gene TRBV7-2 combines with J gene TRBJ1-1, with D perhaps matching TRBD1 (5 bases). Germline V gives CDR1 SGHTA, CDR2 FQGNSA. V lost 2 bases and J 3 bases, leaving 10 bases between the germline ends. The CDR3 spans 14 residues. The CDR3 loop is CASSLMQGHTEAFF. CDR3 sequence (DNA): TGTGCCAGCAGCTTAATGCAGGGACACACTGAAGCTTTCTTT. The whole variable domain, filled in from reference TRBV7-2 and TRBJ1-1, reads GAGVSQSPSNKVTEKGKDVELRCDPISGHTALYWYRQSLGQGLEFLIYFQGNSAPDKSGLPSDRFSAERTGGSVSTLTIQRTQQEDSAVYLCASSLMQGHTEAFFGQGTRLTVV.

The chain employs TRBV11-2 and TRBJ2-7, with a tentative D call TRBD2 (7 bases). Germline CDR1 reads SGHAT; CDR2 reads FQNNGV. V was trimmed by 3 bases and J by 2 bases, leaving 14 bases between them. The CDR3 has 15 residues. This CDR3 is CASSLIRRGPYEQYF. CDR3 nucleotides: TGTGCCAGCAGCTTGATCCGGCGGGGGCCCTACGAGCAGTACTTC.

This clonotype has more than one count but fewer than ten. The J gene is TRBJ2-3, the V gene TRBV7-2; no reliable D call. V was clipped by 11 bases and J by 6 bases, with 9 bases between them. Germline V gives CDR1 SGHTA, CDR2 FQGNSA. The CDR3 has 10 amino acids. The chain's CDR3 is CAGGVDTQYF. The CDR3, as DNA: TGTGCCGGTGGGGTCGATACGCAGTATTTT.

At least ten counts were recorded for this clonotype. CDR3 loop: CASSLGGQTGELFF. CDR3 coding DNA: TGCGCCAGCAGCCTAGGGGGCCAAACCGGGGAGCTGTTTTTT. The rearrangement uses TRBV5-1 and TRBJ2-2, with 7 bases lining up with TRBD1. Germline loops: CDR1 SGHRS, CDR2 YFSETQ. This CDR3 region has 14 residues. V lost 4 bases and J lost 5; bases outside the gene matches: 5.

The chain links TRBV23-1 to TRBJ2-1, with TRBD2 matching over 7 bases. TRBV23-1 qualifies as an ORF whose function is uncertain. The CDR3 sequence is 14 residues long. Trimming cost V 6 bases and J 6 bases; bases outside gene matches: 8. The CDR3 nucleotides read TGCGCCAGCAGCGGCATGACTAGCAGCAATGAGCAGTTCTTC. Protein sequence: CASSGMTSSNEQFF.

The sample holds many counts of this clonotype. The gene calls are TRBV2 and TRBJ2-1, with a weak D call TRBD1 (5 bases). V lost 5 bases and J 8 bases, leaving 19 bases between the germline ends. Germline V gene sequence: CDR1 SNHLY, CDR2 FYNNEI. This CDR3 has 15 residues. The CDR3, as DNA: TGTGCCAGCAGTAACTACAGGCAGCAAGACGATGAGCAGTTCTTC. It codes for CASSNYRQQDDEQFF.

This clonotype occurred many times. The chain combines TRBV20-1 with TRBJ2-5, with 8 bases aligning to TRBD2. CDR1 and CDR2 from the germline V gene are DFQATT and SNEGSKA (reference sequence). The J segment lost 5 bases and the V segment lost 1 base, leaving 9 bases of the junction unmatched. The CDR3 consists of 15 residues. CDR3 in amino acids: CSARVPSGPGETQYF. CDR3 nucleotides: TGCAGTGCTAGAGTCCCTAGCGGGCCCGGGGAGACCCAGTACTTC.

This chain connects TRBV5-1 to TRBJ2-2; 7 bases map to TRBD1. Germline V lookup: CDR1 SGHRS, CDR2 YFSETQ. This CDR3 is built from 16 residues. V shed 4 bases, J shed 1 base, and the junction held 7 bases outside the gene matches. The CDR3 is CASSPGQLKNTGELFF. CDR3 DNA sequence: TGCGCCAGCAGCCCGGGACAGCTTAAGAACACCGGGGAGCTGTTTTTT.

This clonotype was recorded many times. The rearrangement uses TRBV7-7 and TRBJ2-3; D gene uncertain. V lost 2 bases and J lost 1, with 7 bases in between. This CDR3 spans 14 amino acids. The V gene's germline CDR1 is SSHAT and CDR2 FNYEAQ (reference sequence). The CDR3 reads CASSLSPGTDTQYF. The DNA of the CDR3 is TGTGCCAGCAGCTTATCGCCTGGCACAGATACGCAGTATTTT.

A few counts support this clonotype. The V gene is TRBV18, the J gene TRBJ2-5; TRBD1 aligns across 9 bases. This CDR3 comprises 14 residues. Germline lookup yields CDR1 KGHSH and CDR2 LQKENI. With 5 bases clipped from V and 5 bases from J, the junction kept 6 bases outside the gene matches. DNA of the CDR3: TGTGCCAGCTCAGCAGACAGGGGGTTGGAGACCCAGTACTTC. Its translation is CASSADRGLETQYF. The complete variable domain, with remaining parts taken from reference TRBV18 and TRBJ2-5, reads NAGVMQNPRHLVRRRGQEARLRCSPMKGHSHVYWYRQLPEEGLKFMVYLQKENIIDESGMPKERFSAEFPKEGPSILRIQQVVRGDSAAYFCASSADRGLETQYFGPGTRLLVL.

CDR3 in amino acids: CASSRQGIAYEQYF. The CDR3 nucleotides are TGCGCCAGTTCCAGACAGGGAATCGCCTACGAGCAGTACTTC. This chain uses TRBV5-1 with TRBJ2-7; TRBD1 agrees at 7 bases. Germline loops: CDR1 SGHRS, CDR2 YFSETQ. After removal of 8 bases from V and 2 bases from J, the junction contained 10 bases not matched to a gene. The CDR3 covers 14 residues.

This chain links TRBV28 with TRBJ2-7; unclear D gene. The CDR3 has 14 residues. Germline CDR1 MDHEN, CDR2 SYDVKM. Trimming took 0 bases from V and 2 from J, leaving 8 bases between them. The CDR3 loop is CASSLWAPAYEQYF. The CDR3 coding sequence is TGTGCCAGCAGTTTATGGGCACCGGCCTACGAGCAGTACTTC.

The rearrangement links TRBV24-1 to TRBJ2-4; 9 bases fit TRBD1. The CDR3 totals 16 residues. V was pared by 4 bases and J by 6 bases, with 9 bases of the junction left unmatched. Germline CDR1 reads KGHDR; CDR2 reads SFDVKD. CDR3 DNA: TGTGCCACCAGTGACTCTAGGACAGGGGTCACAAACATTCAGTACTTC. It translates to CATSDSRTGVTNIQYF.

This clonotype has just a few counts. The chain recombines TRBV7-3 with TRBJ2-3, with 11 positions matching TRBD2. Germline values: CDR1 SGHTA, CDR2 FQGTGA. V dropped 0 bases and J dropped 0; count of bases not matched to a gene: 5. CDR3 length equals 18 residues. The CDR3 loop is CASSLTPWTSGSTDTQYF. The CDR3, as DNA: TGTGCCAGCAGCTTAACTCCGTGGACTAGCGGGAGCACAGATACGCAGTATTTT.